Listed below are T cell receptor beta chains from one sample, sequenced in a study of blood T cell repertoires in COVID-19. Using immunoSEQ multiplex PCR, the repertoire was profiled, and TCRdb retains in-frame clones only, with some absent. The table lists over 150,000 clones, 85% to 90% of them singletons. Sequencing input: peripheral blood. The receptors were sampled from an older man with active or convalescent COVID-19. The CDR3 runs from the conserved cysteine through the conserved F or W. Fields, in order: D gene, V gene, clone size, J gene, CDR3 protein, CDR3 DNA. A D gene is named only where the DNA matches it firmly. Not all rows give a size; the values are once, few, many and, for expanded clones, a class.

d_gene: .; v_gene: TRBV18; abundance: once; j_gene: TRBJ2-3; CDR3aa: CASSPPDTPMDTQYF; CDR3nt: TGTGCCAGCTCACCACCGGACACCCCCATGGATACGCAGTATTTT
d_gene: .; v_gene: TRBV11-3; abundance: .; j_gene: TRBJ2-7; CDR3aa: CASSLDSSYEQYF; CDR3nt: TGTGCCAGCAGCCTGGACAGCTCCTACGAGCAGTACTTC
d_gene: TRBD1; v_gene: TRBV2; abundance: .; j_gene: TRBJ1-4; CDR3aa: CASPGTGPNEKLFF; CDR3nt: TGTGCCAGTCCCGGGACAGGTCCTAATGAAAAACTGTTTTTT
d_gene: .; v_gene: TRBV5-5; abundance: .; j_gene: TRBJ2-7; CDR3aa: CASSPPAGSEQYF; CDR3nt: TGTGCCAGCAGCCCTCCTGCAGGCTCCGAGCAGTACTTC
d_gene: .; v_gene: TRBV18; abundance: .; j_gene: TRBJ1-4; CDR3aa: CASSPPSLATNEKLFF; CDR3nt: TGTGCCAGCTCACCACCGTCACTTGCAACTAATGAAAAACTGTTTTTT
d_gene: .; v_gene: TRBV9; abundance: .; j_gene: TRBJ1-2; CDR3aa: CASRAAGLESARGYTF; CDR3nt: TGTGCCAGCAGGGCGGCCGGTTTAGAGTCAGCTCGAGGCTACACCTTC
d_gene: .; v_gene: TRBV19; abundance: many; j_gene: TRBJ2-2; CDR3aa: CASTGYHSLTGELFF; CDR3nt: TGTGCCAGTACGGGTTATCACTCCCTCACCGGGGAGCTGTTTTTT
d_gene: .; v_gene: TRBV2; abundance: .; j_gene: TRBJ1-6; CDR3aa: CANRDFLKTGNNSPLHF; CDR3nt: TGTGCCAACAGGGATTTTCTCAAGACAGGAAATAATTCACCCCTCCACTTT
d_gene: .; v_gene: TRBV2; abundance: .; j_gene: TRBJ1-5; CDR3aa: CASREDPLSNQPQHF; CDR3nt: TGTGCCAGCAGGGAGGACCCCTTATCAAATCAGCCCCAGCATTTT
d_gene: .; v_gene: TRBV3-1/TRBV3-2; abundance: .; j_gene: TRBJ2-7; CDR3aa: CASSQLPESYEQYF; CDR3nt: TGTGCCAGCAGCCAACTGCCGGAGTCCTACGAGCAGTACTTC
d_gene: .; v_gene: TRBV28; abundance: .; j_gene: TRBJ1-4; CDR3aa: CASRRGAEKLFF; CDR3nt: TGTGCCAGCAGGCGCGGCGCGGAAAAACTGTTTTTT
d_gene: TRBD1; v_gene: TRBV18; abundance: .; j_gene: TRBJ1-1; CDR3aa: CASSQYPPGQGETEAFF; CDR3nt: TGTGCCAGCTCCCAGTATCCGCCGGGACAGGGGGAGACTGAAGCTTTCTTT
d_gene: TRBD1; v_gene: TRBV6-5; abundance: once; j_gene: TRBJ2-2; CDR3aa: CASSYEGALTGELFF; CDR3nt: TGTGCCAGCAGTTACGAGGGGGCCTTGACCGGGGAGCTGTTTTTT
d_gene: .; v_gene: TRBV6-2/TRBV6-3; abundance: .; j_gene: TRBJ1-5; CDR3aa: CASSYPRDTNQPQHF; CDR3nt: TGTGCCAGCAGTTACCCCCGGGACACCAATCAGCCCCAGCATTTT
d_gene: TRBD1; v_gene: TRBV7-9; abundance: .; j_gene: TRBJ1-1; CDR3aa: CASSLSGTANTEAFF; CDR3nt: TGTGCCAGCAGCTTATCCGGGACAGCGAACACTGAAGCTTTCTTT
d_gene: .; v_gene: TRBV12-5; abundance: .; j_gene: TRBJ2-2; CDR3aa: CASARDTNTGELFF; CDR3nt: TGTGCTAGTGCCAGGGACACGAACACCGGGGAGCTGTTTTTT
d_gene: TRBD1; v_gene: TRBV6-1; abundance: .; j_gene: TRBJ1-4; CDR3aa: CASREVQGAAEKLFF; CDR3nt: TGTGCCAGCAGAGAAGTACAGGGGGCCGCTGAAAAACTGTTTTTT
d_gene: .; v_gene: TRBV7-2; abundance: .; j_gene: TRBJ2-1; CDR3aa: CASSPSRSSSEQFF; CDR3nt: TGTGCCAGCAGCCCCAGTCGCTCCTCAAGTGAGCAGTTCTTC
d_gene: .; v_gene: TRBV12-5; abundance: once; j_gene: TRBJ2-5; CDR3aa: CASGSGVVETQYF; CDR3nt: TGTGCTAGTGGTTCAGGGGTCGTGGAGACCCAGTACTTC
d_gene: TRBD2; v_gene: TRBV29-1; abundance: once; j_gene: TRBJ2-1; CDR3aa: CSARDYQKGNEQFF; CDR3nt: TGCAGCGCCCGGGACTACCAGAAGGGCAATGAGCAGTTCTTC
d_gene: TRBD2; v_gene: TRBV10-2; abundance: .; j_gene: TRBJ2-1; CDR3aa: CASSETSGGIYNEQFF; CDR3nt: TGCGCCAGCAGTGAGACTAGCGGGGGGATTTACAATGAGCAGTTCTTC
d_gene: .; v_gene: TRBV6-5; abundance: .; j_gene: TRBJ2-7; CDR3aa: CASSPRIDSSYEQYF; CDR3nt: TGTGCCAGCAGCCCCCGAATCGACAGCTCCTACGAGCAGTACTTC
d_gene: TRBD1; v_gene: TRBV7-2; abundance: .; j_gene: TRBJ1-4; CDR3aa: CASRGASEGANEKLFF; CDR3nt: TGTGCCAGCAGGGGGGCCAGTGAGGGGGCGAATGAAAAACTGTTTTTT
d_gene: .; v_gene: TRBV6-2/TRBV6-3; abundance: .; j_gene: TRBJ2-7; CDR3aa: CASSYGAPSTYEQYF; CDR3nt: TGTGCCAGCAGTTACGGAGCCCCCTCTACCTACGAGCAGTACTTC
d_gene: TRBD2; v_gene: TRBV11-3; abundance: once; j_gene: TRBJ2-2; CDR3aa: CASSLDLSGRGTGELFF; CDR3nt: TGTGCCAGCAGCTTAGATCTTAGCGGGAGGGGGACCGGGGAGCTGTTTTTT
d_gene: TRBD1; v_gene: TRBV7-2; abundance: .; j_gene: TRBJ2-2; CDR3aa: CASSLPDRGRRELFF; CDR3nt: TGTGCCAGCAGCTTACCGGACAGGGGGCGCCGGGAGCTGTTTTTT
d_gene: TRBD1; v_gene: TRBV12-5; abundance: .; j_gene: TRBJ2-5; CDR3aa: CASGEGAAAVGETQYF; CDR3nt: TGTGCTAGTGGTGAGGGGGCGGCGGCGGTCGGGGAGACCCAGTACTTC
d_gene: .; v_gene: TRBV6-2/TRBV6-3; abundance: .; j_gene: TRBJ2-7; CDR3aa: CASSYKRGKLNEQYF; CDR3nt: TGTGCCAGCAGTTACAAGAGGGGGAAGTTGAACGAGCAGTACTTC
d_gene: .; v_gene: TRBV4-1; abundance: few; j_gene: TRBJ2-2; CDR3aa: CASSQGALTGELFF; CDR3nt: TGCGCCAGCAGCCAAGGGGCTTTGACCGGGGAGCTGTTTTTT
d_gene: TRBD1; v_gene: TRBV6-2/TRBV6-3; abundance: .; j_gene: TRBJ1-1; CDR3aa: CASSAPGQGGPEAFF; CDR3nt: TGTGCCAGCAGTGCGCCGGGACAGGGTGGCCCTGAAGCTTTCTTT
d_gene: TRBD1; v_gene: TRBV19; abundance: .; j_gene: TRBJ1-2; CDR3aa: CASSIRDRDGYTF; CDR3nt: TGTGCCAGTAGTATCCGGGACAGGGATGGCTACACCTTC
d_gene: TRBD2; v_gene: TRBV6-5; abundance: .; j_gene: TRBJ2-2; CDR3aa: CASRTPGGLGELFF; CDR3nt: TGTGCCAGCAGAACCCCGGGGGGTTTGGGGGAGCTGTTTTTT
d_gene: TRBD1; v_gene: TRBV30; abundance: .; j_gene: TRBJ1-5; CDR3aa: CAWSSGQGSNQPQHF; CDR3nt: TGTGCCTGGAGTTCTGGACAGGGTAGCAATCAGCCCCAGCATTTT
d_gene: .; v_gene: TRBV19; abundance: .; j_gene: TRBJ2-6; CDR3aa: CASSQGSGANVLTF; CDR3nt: TGTGCCAGTAGTCAGGGGTCTGGGGCCAACGTCCTGACTTTC
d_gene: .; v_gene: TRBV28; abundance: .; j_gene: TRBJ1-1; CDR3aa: CASSSPLGGSTEAFF; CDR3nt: TGTGCCAGCAGTTCCCCCCTCGGGGGGAGCACTGAAGCTTTCTTT
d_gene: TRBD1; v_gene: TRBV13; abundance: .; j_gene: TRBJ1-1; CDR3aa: CASSSEIGTDTEAFF; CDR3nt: TGTGCCAGCAGCTCCGAGATTGGGACAGACACTGAAGCTTTCTTT
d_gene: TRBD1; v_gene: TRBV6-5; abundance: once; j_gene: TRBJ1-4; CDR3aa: CASSYGGTANEKLFF; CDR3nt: TGTGCCAGCAGTTACGGCGGGACAGCTAATGAAAAACTGTTTTTT
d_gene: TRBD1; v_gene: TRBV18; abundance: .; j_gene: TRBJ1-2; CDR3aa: CASSGGQSIYGYTF; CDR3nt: TGTGCCAGCTCTGGGGGACAGAGTATCTATGGCTACACCTTC
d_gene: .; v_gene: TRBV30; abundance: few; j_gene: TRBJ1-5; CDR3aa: CAWTLPNRANQPQHF; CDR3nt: TGTGCCTGGACCTTACCCAACAGGGCAAATCAGCCCCAGCATTTT
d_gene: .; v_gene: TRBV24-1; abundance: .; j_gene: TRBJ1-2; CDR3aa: CATSDNTGTEEDGYTF; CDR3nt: TGTGCCACCAGTGATAATACAGGGACCGAAGAAGATGGCTACACCTTC
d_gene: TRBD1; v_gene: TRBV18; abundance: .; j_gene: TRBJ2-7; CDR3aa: CASSPYSGTGSNEQYF; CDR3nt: TGTGCCAGCTCACCTTATTCCGGGACAGGGTCCAACGAGCAGTACTTC
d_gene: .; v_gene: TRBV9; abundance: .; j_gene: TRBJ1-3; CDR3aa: CASSGGLFSGNTIYF; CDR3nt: TGTGCCAGCAGCGGCGGACTGTTCTCTGGAAACACCATATATTTT
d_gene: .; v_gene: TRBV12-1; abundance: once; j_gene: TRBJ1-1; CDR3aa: CASSYPTGGGILMNTEAFF; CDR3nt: TGTGCCAGCAGCTACCCCACAGGGGGTGGAATACTCATGAACACTGAAGCTTTCTTT
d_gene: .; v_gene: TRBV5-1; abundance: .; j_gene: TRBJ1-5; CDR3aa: CASSLGGDQPQHF; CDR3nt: TGCGCCAGCAGCTTGGGGGGGGATCAGCCCCAGCATTTT
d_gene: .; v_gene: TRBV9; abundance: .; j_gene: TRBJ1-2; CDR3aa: CASSGPLIDRNYGYTF; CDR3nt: TGTGCCAGCAGCGGGCCCCTAATTGACAGGAACTATGGCTACACCTTC
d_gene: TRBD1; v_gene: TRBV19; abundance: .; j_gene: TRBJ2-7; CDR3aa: CASSPYRGEVTYEQYF; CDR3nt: TGTGCCAGTAGTCCCTACAGGGGGGAAGTTACCTACGAGCAGTACTTC
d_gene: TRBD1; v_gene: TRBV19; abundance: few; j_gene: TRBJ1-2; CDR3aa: CASSMTDRGYGYTF; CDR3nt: TGTGCCAGTAGTATGACCGACAGGGGCTATGGCTACACCTTC
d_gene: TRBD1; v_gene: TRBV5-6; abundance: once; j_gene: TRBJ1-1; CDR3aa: CASSRDRLNTEAFF; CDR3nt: TGTGCCAGCAGCCGGGACAGATTGAACACTGAAGCTTTCTTT
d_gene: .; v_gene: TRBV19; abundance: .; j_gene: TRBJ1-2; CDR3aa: CASSTRQDGGYTF; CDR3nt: TGTGCCAGTAGTACCCGACAGGATGGAGGCTACACCTTC
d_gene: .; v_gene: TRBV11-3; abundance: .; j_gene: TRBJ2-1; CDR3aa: CASSLTGTYNEQFF; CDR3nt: TGTGCCAGCAGTTTGACGGGAACGTACAATGAGCAGTTCTTC
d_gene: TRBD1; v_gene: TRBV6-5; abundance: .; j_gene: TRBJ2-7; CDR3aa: CASTILTGGAEQYF; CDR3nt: TGTGCCAGCACCATACTAACAGGGGGCGCCGAGCAGTACTTC
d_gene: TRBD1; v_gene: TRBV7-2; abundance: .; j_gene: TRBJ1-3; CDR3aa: CASSHPRTGGYGNTIYF; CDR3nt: TGTGCCAGCAGCCATCCTAGGACAGGGGGCTATGGAAACACCATATATTTT
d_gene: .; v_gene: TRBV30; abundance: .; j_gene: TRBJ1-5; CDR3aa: CAWSVRSGQPQHF; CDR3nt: TGTGCCTGGAGTGTACGGTCGGGTCAGCCCCAGCATTTT
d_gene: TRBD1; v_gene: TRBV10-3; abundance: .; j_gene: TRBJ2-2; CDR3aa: CAIKGRTGGNTGELFF; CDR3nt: TGTGCCATCAAAGGTCGGACAGGGGGCAACACCGGGGAGCTGTTTTTT
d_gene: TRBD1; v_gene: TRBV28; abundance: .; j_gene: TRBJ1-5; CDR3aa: CASSFDSRGNQPQHF; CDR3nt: TGTGCCAGCAGTTTTGATTCCAGGGGGAATCAGCCCCAGCATTTT
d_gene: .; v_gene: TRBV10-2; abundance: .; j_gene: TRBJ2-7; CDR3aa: CASSEYRVGAEQYF; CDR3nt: TGCGCCAGCAGTGAGTACAGGGTGGGGGCTGAGCAGTACTTC
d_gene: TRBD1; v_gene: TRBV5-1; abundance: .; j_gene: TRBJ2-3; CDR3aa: CASSLPVGRGSTDTQYF; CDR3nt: TGCGCCAGCAGCTTGCCAGTCGGCAGGGGGTCCACAGATACGCAGTATTTT
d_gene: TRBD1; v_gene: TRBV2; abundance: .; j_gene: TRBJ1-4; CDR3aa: CASSWDRGNEKLFF; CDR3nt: TGTGCCAGCAGTTGGGACAGGGGTAATGAAAAACTGTTTTTT